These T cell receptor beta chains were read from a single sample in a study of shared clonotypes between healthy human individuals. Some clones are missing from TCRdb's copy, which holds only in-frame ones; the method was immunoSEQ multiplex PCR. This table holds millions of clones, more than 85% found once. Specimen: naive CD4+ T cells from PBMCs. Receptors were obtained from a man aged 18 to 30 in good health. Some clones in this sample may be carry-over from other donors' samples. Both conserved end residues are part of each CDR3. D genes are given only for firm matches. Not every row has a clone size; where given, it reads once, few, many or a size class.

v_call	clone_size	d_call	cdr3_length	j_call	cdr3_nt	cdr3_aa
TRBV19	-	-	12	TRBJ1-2	TGTGCCAGTAGCCGATGGGACTATGGCTACACCTTC	CASSRWDYGYTF
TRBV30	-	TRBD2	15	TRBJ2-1	TGTGCCTGGAGTAGGGGACTAGCGGGATCTAATGAGCAGTTCTTC	CAWSRGLAGSNEQFF
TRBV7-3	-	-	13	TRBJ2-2	TGTGCCAGCAGCTTAACGGGTCCTAGTGGGCTGTTTTTT	CASSLTGPSGLFF
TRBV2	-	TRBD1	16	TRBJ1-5	TGTGCCAGCAGGCTCCATACAGGGGGAAGCAATCAGCCCCAGCATTTT	CASRLHTGGSNQPQHF
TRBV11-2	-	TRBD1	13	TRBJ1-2	TGTGCCAGCAGCCAACAGGGGGCCTATGGCTACACCTTC	CASSQQGAYGYTF
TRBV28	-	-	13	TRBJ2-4	TGTGCCAGCAGTTTACCCGAAGGTGACATTCAGTACTTC	CASSLPEGDIQYF
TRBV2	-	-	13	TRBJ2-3	TGTGCCAGCAGCCGGGACCGCGGGGATACGCAGTATTTT	CASSRDRGDTQYF
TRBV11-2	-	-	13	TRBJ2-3	TGTGCCAGCAGCCAGGAGGTGGGAGATACGCAGTATTTT	CASSQEVGDTQYF
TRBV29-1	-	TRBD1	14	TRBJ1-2	TGCAGCGTTGAGAGACAGGGGGCATTCTATGGCTACACCTTC	CSVERQGAFYGYTF
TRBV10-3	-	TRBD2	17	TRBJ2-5	TGTGCCATCAGTGGGGCTAGCGGGAGCCGCGGCCAAGAGACCCAGTACTTC	CAISGASGSRGQETQYF
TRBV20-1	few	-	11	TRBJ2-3	TGCAGTGGGAGGCGGGCAGATACGCAGTATTTT	CSGRRADTQYF
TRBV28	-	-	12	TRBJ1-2	TGTGCCAGCAGTTTTAGGAGTTATGGCTACACCTTC	CASSFRSYGYTF
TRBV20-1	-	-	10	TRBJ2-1	TGCAGTGCCTGGGGAATCGAGCAGTTCTTC	CSAWGIEQFF
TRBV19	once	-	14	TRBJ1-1	TGTGCCAGTAGTACTCGAACATATCGGACTGAAGCTTTCTTT	CASSTRTYRTEAFF
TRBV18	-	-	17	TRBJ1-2	TGTGCCAGCTCACCCCTCTTCAGGACGGAGACAAACTATGGCTACACCTTC	CASSPLFRTETNYGYTF
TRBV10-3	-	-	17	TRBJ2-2	TGTGCCATCAGTGAGTTCGGCACCTCAATTGGCACCGGGGAGCTGTTTTTT	CAISEFGTSIGTGELFF
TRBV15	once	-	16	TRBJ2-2	TGTGCCACCAGCGGGGGCCGCCGGGGGAACACCGGGGAGCTGTTTTTT	CATSGGRRGNTGELFF
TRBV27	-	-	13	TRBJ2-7	TGTGCCAGCAGTTTAGTAATTACCGCCGAGCAGTACTTC	CASSLVITAEQYF
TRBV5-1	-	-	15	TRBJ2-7	TGCGCCAGCAGCCCCCGGACAGCCACTTCCTACGAGCAGTACTTC	CASSPRTATSYEQYF
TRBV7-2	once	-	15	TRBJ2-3	TGTGCCAGCAGCGTATCCCGAGGAGGCGTAGATACGCAGTATTTT	CASSVSRGGVDTQYF
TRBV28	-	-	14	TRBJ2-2	TGTGCCAGCATTACGGGGATATCTCCCGGGGAGCTGTTTTTT	CASITGISPGELFF
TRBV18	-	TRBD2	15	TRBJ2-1	TGTGCCAGCTCACCGAATAGCGGGACCTACAATGAGCAGTTCTTC	CASSPNSGTYNEQFF
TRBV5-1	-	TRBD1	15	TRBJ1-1	TGCGCCAGCAGCTCGGGGGACAGTATTTTCACTGAAGCTTTCTTT	CASSSGDSIFTEAFF
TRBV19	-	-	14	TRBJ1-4	TGTGCCAGTAGTATTCAGGGGTCAGGAGAAAAACTGTTTTTT	CASSIQGSGEKLFF
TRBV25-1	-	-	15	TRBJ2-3	TGTGCCAGCAGTGATTGGTTGGTATTAGGAGATACGCAGTATTTT	CASSDWLVLGDTQYF
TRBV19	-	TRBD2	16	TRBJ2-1	TGTGCCAGTTCAAGTAGGGGGACTAGCGGGAGGCATGAGCAGTTCTTC	CASSSRGTSGRHEQFF
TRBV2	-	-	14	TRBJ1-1	TGTGCCAGCAGTGAGGATCGGTGGAACACTGAAGCTTTCTTT	CASSEDRWNTEAFF
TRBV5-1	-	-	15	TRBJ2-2	TGCGCCAGCAGGCCCGGGCATACGAACACCGGGGAGCTGTTTTTT	CASRPGHTNTGELFF
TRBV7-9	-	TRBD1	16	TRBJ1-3	TGTGCCAGCAGCCCAGGGACAGGGATCTCTGGAAACACCATATATTTT	CASSPGTGISGNTIYF
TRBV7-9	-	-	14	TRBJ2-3	TGTGCCAGCAGCCAGCAGAACACGGGAGACACGCAGTATTTT	CASSQQNTGDTQYF
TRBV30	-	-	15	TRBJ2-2	TGTGCCTGGAGTTGGGGCCAGACGAACACCGGGGAGCTGTTTTTT	CAWSWGQTNTGELFF
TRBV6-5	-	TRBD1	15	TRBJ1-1	TGTGCCAGGAGTTACCGGGACAGGGGGAACACTGAAGCTTTCTTT	CARSYRDRGNTEAFF
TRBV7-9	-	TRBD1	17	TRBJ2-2	TGTGCCAGCAGCTTAGGGGCGAGGACAGGGGGCACCGGGGAGCTGTTTTTT	CASSLGARTGGTGELFF
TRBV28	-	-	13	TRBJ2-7	TGTGCCAGCAGTTTCCCCCCCAGGGACGAGCAGTACTTC	CASSFPPRDEQYF
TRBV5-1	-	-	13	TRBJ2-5	TGCGCCAGCAGCTCGGAATCCTCGGGGGAGCAGTACTTC	CASSSESSGEQYF
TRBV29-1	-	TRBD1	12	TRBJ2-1	TGCAGCGTCACATCCGGGACAGGGGAGCAGTTCTTC	CSVTSGTGEQFF
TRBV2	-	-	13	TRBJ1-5	TGTGCCAGCAGAGGGGAATGGGGTCAGCCCCAGCATTTT	CASRGEWGQPQHF
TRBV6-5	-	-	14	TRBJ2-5	TGTGCCAGCAGGGACGACTGGGGACAAGAGACCCAGTACTTC	CASRDDWGQETQYF